This TCR beta chain is drawn from a study of cytomegalovirus exposure and HLA in healthy donors. Study background: Falling in the Caucasian-associated ancestry cluster were about four fifths of approximately 410 genotyped donors. Points from the study as a whole: Because they were indistinguishable, some V segments, including TRBV6-2 and TRBV6-3, were excluded. Later findings reportedly placed an Asian-associated ancestry cluster below the roughly 670-donor mean for N-insertions.

To note about this clone: As yet, its antigen is unknown.

The CDR3 extends over 15 amino acids. Trimming at V came to 6 bases and at J to 2 bases, leaving 6 bases not matched to a gene. Germline loops: CDR1 SEHNR, CDR2 FQNEAQ (reference sequence). Both 60 Vbeta primers and 13 Jbeta primers went into the PCR. The repertoire was sequenced with immunoSEQ multiplex PCR; TCRdb's copy has only in-frame clones and lacks some. The sample records about 170,000 clones, about 88% being singletons. The chain links TRBV7-9 to TRBJ2-5; 10 positions match TRBD2. This clonotype was obtained from a man in his late teens or twenties in good health and CMV-seropositive. The sample taken for sequencing was PBMCs. The CDR3 DNA follows: TGTGCCAGCAGTCAACCGACTAGCGGGCAAGAGACCCAGTACTTC. It codes for CASSQPTSGQETQYF. The full variable domain, with the rest looked up from reference TRBV7-9 and TRBJ2-5, is DTGVSQNPRHKITKRGQNVTFRCDPISEHNRLYWYRQTLGQGPEFLTYFQNEAQLEKSRLLSDRFSAERPKGSFSTLEIQRTEQGDSAMYLCASSQPTSGQETQYFGPGTRLLVL.